This T cell receptor beta chain is drawn from a study of blood T cell repertoires in COVID-19. Overall study context: The samples span acute and convalescent COVID-19 from the United States, Italy and Spain. T cells, B-cell-depleted T cells, or PBMCs supplied cDNA or gDNA.

The CDR3 totals 13 residues. Germline lookup yields CDR1 KGHDR and CDR2 SFDVKD. V dropped 11 bases and J dropped 6 bases, with 16 bases sitting between them. Original data processing: Amplifying reference gene primers gave estimates of nucleated cell counts. The repertoire was sequenced with immunoSEQ multiplex PCR; TCRdb's copy has only in-frame clones and lacks some. The V and J calls and clone size were taken over from that table, and D and trimming were inferred from the DNA. In the table there are tens of thousands of clones, around 86% of which are singletons. This receptor was identified in a middle-aged man with active COVID-19. This chain connects TRBV24-1 to TRBJ1-5; D call uncertain. Sequencing used peripheral blood. The CDR3 nucleotides are TGTGCCAGGCGGGCGGGGTGGATTCAGCCCCAGCATTTT. This encodes CARRAGWIQPQHF.